This T cell receptor (beta chain) was sequenced during a study of OX40 agonist ivuxolimab in advanced cancers. Study-wide findings and caveats: Low levels of normalized T-cell clonal expansion also appeared in some nonresponders.

On this clone: Its cognate antigen is unknown.

Profiled with immunoSEQ multiplex PCR; TCRdb holds only in-frame clones, not every one. This table holds 55,000 or so clones, around nine tenths found once. Trimming cost V 0 bases and J 5 bases, with 5 bases left between them. CDR3 size: 13 residues. Germline loops: CDR1 SGHDN, CDR2 FVKESK. The specimen comprised CD4+ or CD8+ T cells sorted from blood, sampled in a trial of the OX40 agonist ivuxolimab. The J gene is TRBJ2-1, the V gene TRBV14; the D is unclear. The origin of this receptor is an adult with an advanced solid tumor such as melanoma, head and neck, liver or kidney cancer. CDR3 protein: CASSQDGHNEQFF. The CDR3 coding sequence is TGTGCCAGCAGCCAAGATGGCCACAATGAGCAGTTCTTC.